The clone carrying this T cell receptor beta chain was detected only a few times. The antigen is undetermined. V was trimmed by 6 bases and J by 6 bases, leaving 9 bases between them. Germline V CDR1 and CDR2: SGHVS, FQNEAQ. This CDR3 is 12 amino acids long. The source of the sample is a study of T cell responses to AZD1222 COVID-19 vaccine. Sequencing used immunoSEQ multiplex PCR; TCRdb keeps in-frame clones, though not all of them. Of around 65,000 clones in the sample, 76% were seen once. Study observations and caveats: Clonal diversity may have been underestimated, and the donors were mostly white British, with more females than males. Only 5 or 6 people who got AZD1222 tested seropositive at baseline.

This clonotype was sampled from an adult in good health. Material: peripheral blood, obtained on day 0 of AZD1222 vaccination. The chain is built from TRBV7-8 and TRBJ2-1; D is possibly TRBD1 (6 bases). This CDR3 is CASSHRVNEQFF. DNA of the CDR3: TGTGCCAGCAGTCACAGGGTCAATGAGCAGTTCTTC.